This TCR beta chain was observed in a study of T cell responses to AZD1222 COVID-19 vaccine. Study details: Pooled together were second doses at about 4 or about 12 weeks. Notes on the study in general: At 160-218 and 743-854, vaccine-associated CD4 TCRs were dominant, and they spanned spike. Unmutated variant regions are reportedly the target of nearly half of TCRs that are spike-specific. Spike-specific TCRs gained breadth and depth after people received two AZD1222 doses.

For this clone: Its antigen is as yet unknown.

The V end lost 7 bases, the J end lost 6 bases, and 12 bases lay between the germline ends. Germline V gene lookup returns CDR1 MDHEN and CDR2 SYDVKM. The CDR3 totals 13 residues. Libraries were prepared by immunoSEQ multiplex PCR; TCRdb keeps only in-frame clonotypes and omits some of them. The sample carries fewer than 120,000 clones, around nine tenths recorded once. The chain recombines TRBV28 with TRBJ1-4; possibly TRBD1 for D (6 bases). The TCR was taken from an adult in good health. Sequenced material: peripheral blood, taken on day 0 of AZD1222 vaccination. This CDR3 is CASMEGGDEKLFF. The DNA for the CDR3 is TGTGCCAGCATGGAAGGGGGAGATGAAAAACTGTTTTTT.